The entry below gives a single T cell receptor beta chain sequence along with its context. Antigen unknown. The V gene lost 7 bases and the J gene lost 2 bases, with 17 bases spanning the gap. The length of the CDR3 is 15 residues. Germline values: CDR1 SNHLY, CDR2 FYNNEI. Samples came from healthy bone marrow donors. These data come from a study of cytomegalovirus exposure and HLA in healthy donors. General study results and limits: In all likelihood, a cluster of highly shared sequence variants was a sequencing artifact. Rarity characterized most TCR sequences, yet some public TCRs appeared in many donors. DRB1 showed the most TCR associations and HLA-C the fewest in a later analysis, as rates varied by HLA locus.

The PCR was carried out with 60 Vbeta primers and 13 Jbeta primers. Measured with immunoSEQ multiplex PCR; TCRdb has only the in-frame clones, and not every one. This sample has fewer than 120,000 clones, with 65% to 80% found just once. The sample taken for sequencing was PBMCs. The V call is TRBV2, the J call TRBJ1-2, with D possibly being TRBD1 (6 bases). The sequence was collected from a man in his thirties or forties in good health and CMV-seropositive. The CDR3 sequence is CASMGARGTNYGYTF. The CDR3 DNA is TGTGCCAGCATGGGGGCCAGGGGAACAAACTATGGCTACACCTTC.